One and the same sample provided the 3 T cell receptor beta chains below, sequenced in a study of technical replicates of blood from several donors. Some clones are missing from TCRdb's copy, which holds only in-frame ones; the method was immunoSEQ multiplex PCR. The profile shows about 56,000 clones, 85% to 95% of them singletons. Sequencing was performed on PBMCs. Source of these receptors: a human donor in good health. Some clones in this sample may be carry-over from other donors' samples.

V is TRBV29-1 and J is TRBJ2-4, with TRBD2 matching over 8 bases. This CDR3 spans 15 amino acids. After removal of 0 bases from V and 8 bases from J, the junction contained 9 bases not matched to a gene. Germline CDR1 reads SQVTM; CDR2 reads ANQGSEA. The CDR3 here is CSVEDGGLGDDIQYF. DNA of the CDR3: TGCAGCGTTGAAGATGGGGGACTAGGGGATGACATTCAGTACTTC.

V gene TRBV7-2 combines with J gene TRBJ2-5; TRBD2 is a possible D gene (5 bases). Germline V CDR1 and CDR2: SGHTA, FQGNSA. V was pared by 5 bases and J by 7 bases, with 14 bases between. The CDR3 is 13 amino acids. CDR3 DNA: TGTGCCAGCAGCCTAGGGCCAAGCGGGACCCAGTACTTC. Its protein product is CASSLGPSGTQYF.

The chain links TRBV19 to TRBJ2-1; 8 positions agree with TRBD1. J was trimmed by 4 bases and V by 6 bases; bases with no gene match: 2. Germline CDR1 is LNHDA and CDR2 is SQIVND (reference sequence). The CDR3 has 13 residues. The CDR3 sequence is CASSGTGYNEQFF. The CDR3 DNA sequence: TGTGCCAGTAGCGGGACAGGATACAATGAGCAGTTCTTC.